This TCR beta chain was documented in a study of cytomegalovirus exposure and HLA in healthy donors. Regarding the study as a whole: In vitro confirmation showed three CMV-associated chains to be CMV antigen specific. Later analysis demonstrated an association between a missense DCLRE1C variant and TCR beta V- and J-gene trimming.

The primer mix had 60 Vbeta and 13 Jbeta primers. Method: immunoSEQ multiplex PCR; TCRdb's copy keeps in-frame clones and lacks some. The profile covers around 140,000 clones, with about 80% appearing a single time and just under 3% taken by the ten largest. To note about this clone: Its antigen is currently unknown.

From germline, CDR1 is PRHDT and CDR2 FYEKMQ (reference sequence). The CDR3 totals 14 residues. The ends were cut back, 4 bases at V and 8 bases at J, with 15 bases in the middle. This clonotype was obtained from a female donor in good health and CMV-seronegative. The chain recombines TRBV13 with TRBJ2-4; D may be TRBD2 (5 bases). Sequencing used PBMCs. CDR3 region: CASSSQGGGHIQYF. The CDR3 DNA follows: TGTGCCAGCAGCTCTCAAGGAGGAGGACACATTCAGTACTTC.